This entry describes one T cell receptor beta chain. What this receptor recognizes is not known. The record has no base qualities; no much larger clone is one base away. This sample is part of a study of blood T cell repertoires in COVID-19 (dated by TCRdb to about 2020). Describing the broader study: Samples from collaborators originated in the United States, Italy and Spain and spanned both the acute and convalescent phases of COVID-19. Samples were obtained from the ongoing ImmuneRACE study (first 160 participants) and from about 1,300 subjects provided by 6 global collaborators. Sample metadata almost always included a de-identified subject ID, COVID-19 status, age in years and sex. Deeply sampled blood TCRbeta repertoires from subjects exposed to, actively infected with, or recovered from COVID-19 were included in the dataset. The repertoires were released in a freely available public database meant as a resource for research on the immune response to SARS-CoV-2. The prospective study material was composed of cDNA or gDNA derived from T cells, B-cell-depleted T cells, or PBMCs. Where available, HLA class I and class II types were taken from metadata supplied by the sample provider and were not determined by assay-based typing. The paper as a whole reports these results and caveats: The amount of clinical and demographic metadata varied by source and participant and was provided uncurated.

The collaborating institutions used their own protocols to collect whole blood in K2EDTA tubes. For TCRbeta analysis, collaborator samples were shipped as frozen whole blood, as isolated PBMCs, or as DNA extracted from either sample type. TCRbeta CDR3 regions were amplified from genomic DNA by means of the immunoSEQ Assay, a bias-controlled multiplex PCR. In the original analysis: The number of nucleated cells in each sample was estimated by amplification of reference gene primers within the assay. To quantify the absolute abundance of each unique TCRbeta CDR3 rearrangement, sequence reads were collapsed and filtered. For each sample, productive Simpson clonality was calculated by taking the square root of Simpson's diversity index across productive rearrangements. The immuneACCESS repertoire file appears here via TCRdb, limited to in-frame rearrangements. These files lack a portion of the clones; in checked studies, under half of the deficit traces to unresolved V genes, and the cause of the others is not known. V and J calls and clone size follow that table, whereas D and trimming were derived from the DNA. This sample gives under 120,000 clones in total; 75% to 90% of them show up just once. Around 32% of the sample is in the top ten clones.

Including cysteine and phenylalanine, the CDR3 has 13 amino acids. Only the CDR3 part of the read is kept: 39 bases, read in frame from the first base. V is shortened by 1 base, J by 6 bases, and the region joining them spans 9 bases. From a lookup of the germline V gene, CDR1 and CDR2 are MDHEN and SYDVKM. The source material was peripheral blood. The clonotype was recovered from a woman aged 80 or older with acute or convalescent COVID-19. The rearrangement joined TRBV28 to TRBJ1-2; the D gene is perhaps TRBD1, on 6 matching bases. The DNA is TGTGCCAGCAGTTTATTAGCAGGGGATGGCTACACCTTC. Its translation is CASSLLAGDGYTF.